This is a list of T cell receptor beta chains from one sample in a study of a mutant IDH1 vaccine in newly diagnosed glioma. Some clones are missing from TCRdb's copy, which holds only in-frame ones; the method was immunoSEQ multiplex PCR. The sample shows about 88,000 clones, almost 85% of them seen only once. The sequencing here drew on PBMCs, taken from a glioma patient treated with radiotherapy, temozolomide or both. The receptors were sampled from a man aged 40-50 years with glioma. Some clones in this sample may be carry-over from other donors' samples. Both conserved end residues are part of each CDR3. A D gene is named only where the DNA matches it firmly. Expanded clones are given a class, and other clones once, few, many or no size at all.

DNA: TGTGCCGCCAGACAACAGGGGACAAACACTGAAGCTTTCTTT
CDR3: CAARQQGTNTEAFF
size: .
V: TRBV15
J: TRBJ1-1
D: TRBD1

DNA: TGTGCCAGCAGCGCGGGACAGGGCGACGAGCAGTACTTC
CDR3: CASSAGQGDEQYF
size: .
V: TRBV5-4
J: TRBJ2-7
D: TRBD1

DNA: TGCACCAGCATGGGCGGGGGGGCGGAGACCCAGTACTTC
CDR3: CTSMGGGAETQYF
size: .
V: TRBV1
J: TRBJ2-5
D: .

DNA: TGTGCCAGCAGCGTAGGGGCAGGAACAACCAATGAGCAGTTCTTC
CDR3: CASSVGAGTTNEQFF
size: .
V: TRBV9
J: TRBJ2-1
D: .

DNA: TGTGCCAGCAGTCGGGGGGCTAGCACTGAAGCTTTCTTT
CDR3: CASSRGASTEAFF
size: .
V: TRBV2
J: TRBJ1-1
D: .

DNA: TGTGCCAGCAGTTACCAGCGGGGGGTTGAGACCCAGTACTTC
CDR3: CASSYQRGVETQYF
size: .
V: TRBV6-6
J: TRBJ2-5
D: TRBD2

DNA: TGCGCCAGCAGCCGACAGGGCCTGGACGAGCAGTACTTC
CDR3: CASSRQGLDEQYF
size: .
V: TRBV5-1
J: TRBJ2-7
D: TRBD1

DNA: TGTGCCAGCAGCTCAATGACAGGGATCCGTGAAGCTTTCTTT
CDR3: CASSSMTGIREAFF
size: .
V: TRBV7-6
J: TRBJ1-1
D: TRBD1

DNA: TGTGCCAGCAGCTGGGACAGGGGGAATTTCCACTTT
CDR3: CASSWDRGNFHF
size: .
V: TRBV5-6
J: TRBJ1-6
D: TRBD1

DNA: TGCGCCAGCAGTTTTGGACAAGCCTACGAGCAGTACTTC
CDR3: CASSFGQAYEQYF
size: .
V: TRBV5-1
J: TRBJ2-7
D: .

DNA: TGCGCCAGCAGCGATCGGACAGGGTCCTACGAGCAGTACTTC
CDR3: CASSDRTGSYEQYF
size: .
V: TRBV5-1
J: TRBJ2-7
D: TRBD1

DNA: TGTGCCAGCAGTTTACCCCTTGTCGAAAAACTGTTTTTT
CDR3: CASSLPLVEKLFF
size: .
V: TRBV28
J: TRBJ1-4
D: .

DNA: TGTGCCAGCAGTTTAGTCGGCGGGCCCCAGCATTTT
CDR3: CASSLVGGPQHF
size: once
V: TRBV27
J: TRBJ1-5
D: .

DNA: TGTGCCAGCAGTTACTTGGGGGCGCGTACTGAAGCTTTCTTT
CDR3: CASSYLGARTEAFF
size: .
V: TRBV6-5
J: TRBJ1-1
D: .

DNA: TGCGCCAGCAGCTCGAAGAACACCGGGGAGCTGTTTTTT
CDR3: CASSSKNTGELFF
size: .
V: TRBV5-1
J: TRBJ2-2
D: .

DNA: TGTGCCAGCAGTTACGTCGGGGGGGCCGCCAATGAGCAGTTCTTC
CDR3: CASSYVGGAANEQFF
size: .
V: TRBV6-5
J: TRBJ2-1
D: TRBD2

DNA: TGCAGCGTACAGGGGGTGCGCTACGAGCAGTACTTC
CDR3: CSVQGVRYEQYF
size: .
V: TRBV29-1
J: TRBJ2-7
D: TRBD1

DNA: TGCGCCAGCAGCTTAGGAGATCCGTACGAGCAGTACTTC
CDR3: CASSLGDPYEQYF
size: .
V: TRBV5-1
J: TRBJ2-7
D: .

DNA: TGTGCCAGCAGCCAAGCCAGGGCCCCGGGTAATTCACCCCTCCACTTT
CDR3: CASSQARAPGNSPLHF
size: .
V: TRBV4-2
J: TRBJ1-6
D: .

DNA: TGTGCCAGCAGCTTGGAGGAGGGGAGCTACACCTTC
CDR3: CASSLEEGSYTF
size: few
V: TRBV5-6
J: TRBJ1-2
D: .

DNA: TGTGCCAGCGGGGGGACTAGCTCCCCCCAGGAGACCCAGTACTTC
CDR3: CASGGTSSPQETQYF
size: few
V: TRBV2
J: TRBJ2-5
D: TRBD2

DNA: TGTGCCAGCTCACCATCTCTCCAGAGGACAGGAAACACCATATATTTT
CDR3: CASSPSLQRTGNTIYF
size: .
V: TRBV18
J: TRBJ1-3
D: .

DNA: TGTGCCAGCACCCGTAGGGGGCGGGGTGAGCAGTACTTC
CDR3: CASTRRGRGEQYF
size: many
V: TRBV2
J: TRBJ2-7
D: .

DNA: TGTGCCAGCCGACAGGGCCATGAAAAACTGTTTTTT
CDR3: CASRQGHEKLFF
size: .
V: TRBV6-5
J: TRBJ1-4
D: TRBD1

DNA: TGCGCCAGCAGCTTGGGCCCCACGGGTAATGAAAAACTGTTTTTT
CDR3: CASSLGPTGNEKLFF
size: .
V: TRBV5-1
J: TRBJ1-4
D: .

DNA: TGTGCCAGCAGTTATAGCGACTGGGATTCACCCCTCCACTTT
CDR3: CASSYSDWDSPLHF
size: .
V: TRBV6-6
J: TRBJ1-6
D: .

DNA: TGTGCCAGCAGCCAAGAACTAGGGACAACCTATGGCTACACCTTC
CDR3: CASSQELGTTYGYTF
size: few
V: TRBV4-2
J: TRBJ1-2
D: .

DNA: TGTGCCAGCAGCTTAGTCGCAGGGGGCAAAGGTCAGCCCCAGCATTTT
CDR3: CASSLVAGGKGQPQHF
size: .
V: TRBV7-8
J: TRBJ1-5
D: TRBD1

DNA: TGTGCCAGCAGCCATACCAGGGGGAATGGCTACACCTTC
CDR3: CASSHTRGNGYTF
size: .
V: TRBV14
J: TRBJ1-2
D: TRBD1

DNA: TGCGCCAGCAGCTTGGCCTCACAGAACTATGGCTACACCTTC
CDR3: CASSLASQNYGYTF
size: once
V: TRBV5-1
J: TRBJ1-2
D: .

DNA: TGTGCCAGCAGCTCCCTCAGCGGATCCTACAATGAGCAGTTCTTC
CDR3: CASSSLSGSYNEQFF
size: once
V: TRBV5-6
J: TRBJ2-1
D: .

DNA: TGTGCCAGCAGAGCACTAGCGGGGGGAGGAGAGACCCAGTACTTC
CDR3: CASRALAGGGETQYF
size: .
V: TRBV6-1
J: TRBJ2-5
D: TRBD2

DNA: TGTGCCAGCAGCTTAGGTCAGAACTATGGCTACACCTTC
CDR3: CASSLGQNYGYTF
size: .
V: TRBV7-9
J: TRBJ1-2
D: .

DNA: TGTGCCAGCAGGGATGGCCAGGGGAGGACTGAAGCTTTCTTT
CDR3: CASRDGQGRTEAFF
size: .
V: TRBV6-1
J: TRBJ1-1
D: .

DNA: TGTGCCAGCAGCTTGATGGTCGGTTTAGGTCAGCCCCAGCATTTT
CDR3: CASSLMVGLGQPQHF
size: .
V: TRBV2
J: TRBJ1-5
D: .

DNA: TGTGCCAGCAGTTACGGGGCGGGGGACTCTGGCTACACCTTC
CDR3: CASSYGAGDSGYTF
size: .
V: TRBV6-5
J: TRBJ1-2
D: .

DNA: TGTGCCAGCAGCCCCAACGGCTATGGCTACACCTTC
CDR3: CASSPNGYGYTF
size: few
V: TRBV7-2
J: TRBJ1-2
D: .

DNA: TGTGCCAGCAGCTCGAGGGGCAGCCACATGAACACTGAAGCTTTCTTT
CDR3: CASSSRGSHMNTEAFF
size: .
V: TRBV13
J: TRBJ1-1
D: .

DNA: TGTGCCAGCAGTTTGGCCTCTGGGGCCAACGTCCTGACTTTC
CDR3: CASSLASGANVLTF
size: .
V: TRBV27
J: TRBJ2-6
D: .

DNA: TGTGCCAGTAGTCTAACAGGGAATGAGCAGTTCTTC
CDR3: CASSLTGNEQFF
size: .
V: TRBV19
J: TRBJ2-1
D: .

DNA: TGTGCCAGCTCAACGAAAGGGGACACTGAAGCTTTCTTT
CDR3: CASSTKGDTEAFF
size: .
V: TRBV18
J: TRBJ1-1
D: .

DNA: TGTGCCAGCAGTGAAACACTAGCGGGGGGGCTGAGCACCGGGGAGCTGTTTTTT
CDR3: CASSETLAGGLSTGELFF
size: once
V: TRBV2
J: TRBJ2-2
D: TRBD2

DNA: TGTGCCAGCATGACAGGCCCACTCCCTGGGCAGTACTTC
CDR3: CASMTGPLPGQYF
size: .
V: TRBV6-4
J: TRBJ2-7
D: .

DNA: TGTGCCAGTAGTATAGCCCCTGGGTGGGTTCGAACGCAGTATTTT
CDR3: CASSIAPGWVRTQYF
size: .
V: TRBV19
J: TRBJ2-3
D: .

DNA: TGCGCCAGCAGCTTGGGGGGGTTTAGGGTTAGCGGGGGCCTGGAGCAGTTCTTC
CDR3: CASSLGGFRVSGGLEQFF
size: .
V: TRBV5-1
J: TRBJ2-1
D: TRBD2

DNA: TGTGCCAGCAGTAAGGGCCTACAGGGGTCCGGGGAGCTGTTTTTT
CDR3: CASSKGLQGSGELFF
size: .
V: TRBV6-5
J: TRBJ2-2
D: TRBD1

DNA: TGTGCCACCAGCAGAGACAGGGGACCTAATCAGCCCCAGCATTTT
CDR3: CATSRDRGPNQPQHF
size: .
V: TRBV15
J: TRBJ1-5
D: .

DNA: TGTGCCAGCAGTCGGGACAGCTCGTTGGTTTTTGGCTACACCTTC
CDR3: CASSRDSSLVFGYTF
size: .
V: TRBV6-5
J: TRBJ1-2
D: TRBD1

DNA: TGTGCCAGCAGTTACTCTGACGTTCTTCCTAATGAAAAACTGTTTTTT
CDR3: CASSYSDVLPNEKLFF
size: .
V: TRBV6-5
J: TRBJ1-4
D: .

DNA: TGTGCCAGCAGCTTAGCGGATTATGGGCAGGGGGTGTATCGCGAGCAGTTCTTC
CDR3: CASSLADYGQGVYREQFF
size: .
V: TRBV7-9
J: TRBJ2-1
D: TRBD1

DNA: TGTGCCAGCAGTCCCGGGACAGGGCTTACGGGCTACACCTTC
CDR3: CASSPGTGLTGYTF
size: .
V: TRBV14
J: TRBJ1-2
D: TRBD1

DNA: TGTGCCAGCAGTGCCTGGACGGAGACCTACGAGCAGTACTTC
CDR3: CASSAWTETYEQYF
size: .
V: TRBV2
J: TRBJ2-7
D: .

DNA: TGTGCCAGCAGCAACAGGGAAAGCACTGAAGCTTTCTTT
CDR3: CASSNRESTEAFF
size: once
V: TRBV6-1
J: TRBJ1-1
D: .